Listed below are T cell receptor beta chains from one sample, sequenced in a study of blood T cell repertoires in COVID-19. Some clones are missing from TCRdb's copy, which holds only in-frame ones; the method was immunoSEQ multiplex PCR. The table includes 250,000 to 350,000 clones, more than 70% detected once. The sample taken for sequencing was peripheral blood. These receptors were taken from a woman aged 25 to 39 with COVID-19, enrolled during active disease. Both conserved end residues are trimmed from each CDR3. A D gene is named only where the DNA matches it firmly. Not all rows give a size; the values are once, few, many and, for expanded clones, a class.

j_gene: TRBJ1-4; v_gene: TRBV28; d_gene: TRBD1; abundance: .; CDR3aa: ASSSEQGYNEKLF
j_gene: TRBJ1-2; v_gene: TRBV5-1; d_gene: .; abundance: once; CDR3aa: ASSIQTDGYT
j_gene: TRBJ2-7; v_gene: TRBV2; d_gene: TRBD1; abundance: .; CDR3aa: ASSEGSWGQRYEQY
j_gene: TRBJ2-2; v_gene: TRBV10-1; d_gene: .; abundance: .; CDR3aa: ASSEEGELNTGELF
j_gene: TRBJ2-5; v_gene: TRBV5-1; d_gene: .; abundance: few; CDR3aa: ASSLAREETQY
j_gene: TRBJ2-1; v_gene: TRBV5-1; d_gene: TRBD2; abundance: .; CDR3aa: ASSSIAGGHGEQF
j_gene: TRBJ2-3; v_gene: TRBV19; d_gene: TRBD2; abundance: .; CDR3aa: ASSMASGRSDTQY
j_gene: TRBJ2-7; v_gene: TRBV3-1/TRBV3-2; d_gene: TRBD2; abundance: .; CDR3aa: ASSLGLASSEQY
j_gene: TRBJ2-1; v_gene: TRBV28; d_gene: .; abundance: .; CDR3aa: ASSLQPPSSYNEQF
j_gene: TRBJ1-5; v_gene: TRBV5-1; d_gene: .; abundance: .; CDR3aa: ASSLGAGGANQPQH
j_gene: TRBJ2-1; v_gene: TRBV6-5; d_gene: .; abundance: .; CDR3aa: ASESRGSSYNEQF
j_gene: TRBJ2-1; v_gene: TRBV10-3; d_gene: .; abundance: once; CDR3aa: AISRGGGYNEQF
j_gene: TRBJ2-7; v_gene: TRBV9; d_gene: TRBD2; abundance: .; CDR3aa: ASSVGTSGRGAPYEQY